This T cell receptor beta chain was recovered during a study of cytomegalovirus exposure and HLA in healthy donors. General observations from the study: A later analysis linked a missense variant in DCLRE1C to the trimming of TCR beta V and J genes. Reports indicate that TCR beta sequences accurately predicted the HLA-A and HLA-B alleles of most subjects. Some TCR beta chains (164 of them) were listed as cytomegalovirus-associated.

This cohort consisted of healthy bone marrow donors. This clone was detected only once. Its antigen is unidentified. It was with 60 Vbeta and 13 Jbeta primers that the PCR ran. Using immunoSEQ multiplex PCR, the repertoire was profiled, and TCRdb retains in-frame clones only, with some absent. The data contain 100,000 to 150,000 clones, about 85% of them singletons. Trimming removed 2 bases from V and 6 bases from J, with 14 bases in between. The CDR3 has 15 amino acids. Germline loops: CDR1 MNHEY, CDR2 SVGAGI. Source material: PBMCs. The TCR was taken from a man between 18 and 29 years old in good health and CMV-seropositive. The chain joins TRBV6-5 to TRBJ2-1; D remains ambiguous. This CDR3 is CASSYAMGRGNEQFF. In DNA form, the CDR3 reads TGTGCCAGCAGTTACGCGATGGGTCGAGGCAATGAGCAGTTCTTC.